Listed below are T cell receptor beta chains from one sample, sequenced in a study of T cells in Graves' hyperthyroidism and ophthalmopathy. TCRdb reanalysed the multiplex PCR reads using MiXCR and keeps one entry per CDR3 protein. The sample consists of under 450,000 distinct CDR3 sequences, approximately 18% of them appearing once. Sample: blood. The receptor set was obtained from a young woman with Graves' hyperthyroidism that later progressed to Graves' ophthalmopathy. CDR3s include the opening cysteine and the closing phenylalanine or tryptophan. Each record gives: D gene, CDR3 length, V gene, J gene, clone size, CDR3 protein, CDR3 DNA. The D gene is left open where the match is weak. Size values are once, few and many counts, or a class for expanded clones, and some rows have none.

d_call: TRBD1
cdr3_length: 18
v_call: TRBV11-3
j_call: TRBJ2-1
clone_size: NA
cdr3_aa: CASSLGGASDRRGNEQFF
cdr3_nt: TGTGCCAGCAGCTTAGGAGGGGCTTCGGACAGGAGAGGCAATGAGCAGTTCTTC

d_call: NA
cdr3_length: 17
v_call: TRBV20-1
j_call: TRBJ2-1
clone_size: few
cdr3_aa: CSAQLEGIWSSYNEQFF
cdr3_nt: TGCAGTGCTCAACTAGAGGGTATCTGGAGCTCCTACAATGAGCAGTTCTTC

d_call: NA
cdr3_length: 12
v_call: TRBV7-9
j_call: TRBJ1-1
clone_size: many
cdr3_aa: CASSYGGAEAFF
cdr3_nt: TGTGCCAGCAGTTACGGGGGAGCTGAAGCTTTCTTT

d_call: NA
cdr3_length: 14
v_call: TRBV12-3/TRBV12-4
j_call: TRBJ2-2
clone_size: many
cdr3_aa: CASSRTGSTGELFF
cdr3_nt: TGTGCCAGCAGTCGGACTGGTTCTACCGGGGAGCTGTTTTTT

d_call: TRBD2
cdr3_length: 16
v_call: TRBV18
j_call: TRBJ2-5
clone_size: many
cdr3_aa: CASSPRASGGQETQYF
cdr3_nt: TGTGCCAGCTCACCACGGGCTAGCGGGGGCCAAGAGACCCAGTACTTC

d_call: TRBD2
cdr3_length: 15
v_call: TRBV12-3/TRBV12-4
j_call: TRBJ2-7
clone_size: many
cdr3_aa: CASSRGVAGSYEQYF
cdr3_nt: TGTGCCAGCAGTCGAGGGGTAGCGGGGTCCTACGAGCAGTACTTC

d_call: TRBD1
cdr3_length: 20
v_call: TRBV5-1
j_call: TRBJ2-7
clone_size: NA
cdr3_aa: CASSLAGVLLGQGTPYEQYF
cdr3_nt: TGCGCCAGCAGCTTGGCTGGGGTCCTATTGGGACAGGGGACCCCCTACGAGCAGTACTTC

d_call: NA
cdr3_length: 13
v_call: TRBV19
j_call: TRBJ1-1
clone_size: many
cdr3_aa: CASSFGTPTEAFF
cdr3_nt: TGTGCCAGTAGTTTCGGGACACCCACTGAAGCTTTCTTT

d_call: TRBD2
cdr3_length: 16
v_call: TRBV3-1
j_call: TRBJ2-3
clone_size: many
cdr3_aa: CASSLRLAGESDTQYF
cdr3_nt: TGTGCCAGCAGCCTTCGACTAGCGGGAGAGTCAGATACGCAGTATTTT

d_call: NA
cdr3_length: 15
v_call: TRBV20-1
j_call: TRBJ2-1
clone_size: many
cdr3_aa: CSAMDPAGEYNEQFF
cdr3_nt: TGCAGTGCCATGGACCCGGCGGGCGAGTACAATGAGCAGTTCTTC

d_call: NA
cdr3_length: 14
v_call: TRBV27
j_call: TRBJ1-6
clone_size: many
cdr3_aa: CASSLGGINSPLHF
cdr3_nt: TGTGCCAGCAGTTTGGGTGGAATTAATTCACCCCTCCACTTT

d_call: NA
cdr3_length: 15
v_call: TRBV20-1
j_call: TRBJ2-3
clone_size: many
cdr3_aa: CSASRVWGPTDTQYF
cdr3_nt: TGCAGTGCTAGCCGAGTCTGGGGCCCCACAGATACGCAGTATTTT

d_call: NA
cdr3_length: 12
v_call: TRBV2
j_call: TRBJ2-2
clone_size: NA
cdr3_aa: CASGSSGGELFF
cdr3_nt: TGTGCCAGCGGGTCTTCAGGCGGGGAGCTGTTTTTT

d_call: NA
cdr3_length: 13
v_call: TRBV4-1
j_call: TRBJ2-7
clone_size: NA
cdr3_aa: CASSEDVGYEQYF
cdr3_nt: TGCGCCAGCAGCGAAGATGTCGGGTACGAGCAGTACTTC

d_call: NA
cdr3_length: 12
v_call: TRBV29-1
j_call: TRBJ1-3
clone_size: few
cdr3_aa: CSVRVFGNTIYF
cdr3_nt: TGCAGCGTCAGGGTCTTTGGAAACACCATATATTTT

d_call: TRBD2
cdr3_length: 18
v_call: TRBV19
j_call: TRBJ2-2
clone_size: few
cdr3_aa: CASSISTSGGLNTGELFF
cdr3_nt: TGTGCCAGTAGTATTAGTACTAGCGGGGGTTTAAACACCGGGGAGCTGTTTTTT

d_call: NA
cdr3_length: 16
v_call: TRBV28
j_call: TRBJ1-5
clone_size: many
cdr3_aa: CASSFPRTLGNQPQHF
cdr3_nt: TGTGCCAGCAGTTTCCCCCGGACACTGGGCAATCAGCCCCAGCATTTT

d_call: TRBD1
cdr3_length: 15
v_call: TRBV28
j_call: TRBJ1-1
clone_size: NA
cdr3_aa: CASSFGQAHGTEAFF
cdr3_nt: TGTGCCAGCAGTTTCGGACAGGCCCATGGCACTGAAGCTTTCTTT

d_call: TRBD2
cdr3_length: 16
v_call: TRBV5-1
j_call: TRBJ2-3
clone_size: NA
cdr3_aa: CASSFGSGSRTDTQYF
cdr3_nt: TGCGCCAGCAGCTTTGGTAGCGGGAGTCGCACAGATACGCAGTATTTT

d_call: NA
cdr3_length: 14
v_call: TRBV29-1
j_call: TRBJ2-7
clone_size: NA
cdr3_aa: CSVEVQTAAYEQYF
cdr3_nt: TGCAGCGTTGAAGTGCAGACAGCAGCCTACGAGCAGTACTTC

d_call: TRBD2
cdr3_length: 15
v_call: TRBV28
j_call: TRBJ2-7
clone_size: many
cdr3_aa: CASSPGTSGTYEQYF
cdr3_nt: TGTGCCAGCAGCCCCGGGACTAGCGGGACCTACGAGCAGTACTTC

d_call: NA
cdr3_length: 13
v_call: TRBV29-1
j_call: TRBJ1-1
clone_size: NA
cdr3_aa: CSVSRGGETEAFF
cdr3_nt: TGCAGCGTCTCCAGGGGCGGTGAGACTGAAGCTTTCTTT

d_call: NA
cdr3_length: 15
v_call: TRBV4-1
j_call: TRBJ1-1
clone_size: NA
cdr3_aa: CASSQALKGGTEAFF
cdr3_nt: TGCGCCAGCAGCCAAGCCCTGAAAGGGGGCACTGAAGCTTTCTTT

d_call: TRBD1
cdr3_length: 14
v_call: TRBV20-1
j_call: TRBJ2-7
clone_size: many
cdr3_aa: CSAPTGNPIHEQYF
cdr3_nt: TGCAGTGCTCCGACAGGGAACCCAATACACGAGCAGTACTTC

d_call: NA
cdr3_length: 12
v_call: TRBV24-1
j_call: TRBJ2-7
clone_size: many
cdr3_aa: CATSDLGYEQYF
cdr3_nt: TGTGCCACCAGTGATTTGGGCTACGAGCAGTACTTC